This T cell receptor beta chain was profiled in a study of T cell responses to AZD1222 COVID-19 vaccine. Profiling relied on immunoSEQ multiplex PCR, and the TCRdb table lists in-frame clones only, not all of them. The sample has over 150,000 clones, about 88% seen once. This clonotype originated in an adult in good health. The sequences come from peripheral blood, collected on day 0 of AZD1222 vaccination.

The CDR3 sequence: CASSQGNSNQPQHF. In DNA, the CDR3 is TGTGCCAGCAGCCAGGGAAATAGCAATCAGCCCCAGCATTTT. The rearrangement joins TRBV14 to TRBJ1-5; no firm D call. The CDR3 contains 14 residues. V was cut by 3 bases and J by 0 bases, with 6 bases left in between. The V gene's germline CDR1 is SGHDN and CDR2 FVKESK. The full variable domain, rest sourced from reference TRBV14 and TRBJ1-5, is EAGVTQFPSHSVIEKGQTVTLRCDPISGHDNLYWYRRVMGKEIKFLLHFVKESKQDESGMPNNRFLAERTGGTYSTLKVQPAELEDSGVYFCASSQGNSNQPQHFGDGTRLSIL.